Sequencing of this T cell receptor (beta chain) was carried out in a study of blood T cell repertoires in COVID-19. Data came from immunoSEQ multiplex PCR; TCRdb stores just in-frame clones and leaves some out. The table shows about 180,000 clones, with roughly 86% occurring only once. Germline V gene data show CDR1 as WSHSY and CDR2 as SAAADI. The CDR3 loop spans 13 amino acids. Losses at the gene ends were 4 bases for V and 4 bases for J; bases not matched to a gene: 2. The J gene is TRBJ2-7, the V gene TRBV10-2; 9 nucleotides agree with TRBD1. The source of this sequence is a young woman with active or convalescent COVID-19. Sequencing input: peripheral blood. The CDR3 spells CASSGTGVYEQYF. In DNA, the CDR3 is TGCGCCAGCAGTGGGACAGGGGTTTACGAGCAGTACTTC.